The next 3 T cell receptor beta chains were all read from a single sample in a study of T cells in Graves' hyperthyroidism and ophthalmopathy. Amplified regions were TCR beta CDR3 sequences from RNA transcripts. First-round RT-PCR of the TCR CDR3 relied on the HTBI primer set. MiXCR, run by TCRdb on the multiplex PCR reads, gives a single entry per CDR3 protein. The sample records 90,000 to 120,000 distinct CDR3 sequences, roughly 15% being singletons. The specimen sequenced was blood. The receptors were sampled from a woman aged 45 to 65 with Graves' hyperthyroidism.

This clonotype appeared many times. V and J are TRBV13 and TRBJ1-4; 7 bases fit TRBD1. The CDR3 loop spans 17 amino acids. Germline assignment: CDR1 PRHDT and CDR2 FYEKMQ (reference sequence). The junction had 16 bases not matched to a gene; V was cut back by 4 bases and J by 8 bases. The CDR3 DNA is TGTGCCAGCAGCTCCCGGGGGACAGCCGCAGGTTCGGAAAAACTGTTTTTT. Its protein product is CASSSRGTAAGSEKLFF.

This clonotype was detected many times. A single base separates this from a much larger clone, so it may be a read error. The V call is TRBV9, the J call TRBJ2-2; D remains unclear. Trimming took 0 bases from V and 1 from J, leaving 4 bases between them. CDR1 and CDR2 (germline): SGDLS, YYNGEE. CDR3 size: 14 residues. CDR3 DNA: TGTGCCAGCAGCGTAGGTGGGAACACCGGGGAGCTGTTTTTT. This encodes CASSVGGNTGELFF. Based on the CDR3 plus reference TRBV9 and TRBJ2-2, the full variable domain is DSGVTQTPKHLITATGQRVTLRCSPRSGDLSVYWYQQSLDQGLQFLIQYYNGEERAKGNILERFSAQQFPDLHSELNLSSLELGDSALYFCASSVGGNTGELFFGEGSRLTVL.

This clonotype came up many times. CDR3 DNA sequence: TGTGCCAGCAAGTACGGGACAGATGGAAACACCATATATTTT. Amino acid sequence: CASKYGTDGNTIYF. The chain is built from TRBV6-1 and TRBJ1-3, with 7 positions matching TRBD1. Germline CDR1 reads MNHNS; CDR2 reads SASEGT. V shed 7 bases, J shed 3 bases, and the junction held 6 bases outside the gene matches. The CDR3 is 14 amino acids.